The present T cell receptor (beta chain) was sequenced within a study of T cell changes during pregnancy in multiple sclerosis. The repertoire was sequenced with immunoSEQ multiplex PCR; TCRdb's copy has only in-frame clones and lacks some. The sample shows some 60,000 clones, about 92% of them seen only once. The receptor comes from a female donor in good health, enrolled as a control in a pregnancy study. Sample: peripheral blood, taken in the third trimester of pregnancy.

In DNA, the CDR3 is TGTGCCAGCAGCACTACGATGGGGCAGTTGAACACTGAAGCTTTCTTT. Its translation: CASSTTMGQLNTEAFF. The chain recombines TRBV5-5 with TRBJ1-1, with a possible D match to TRBD1 (5 bases). The CDR3 has 16 residues. V dropped 4 bases and J dropped 0 bases, with 16 bases sitting between them. CDR1 is SGHKS, CDR2 YYEKEE, per germline (reference sequence).